The rows below give T cell receptor beta chains drawn from one sample of a study of cytomegalovirus exposure and HLA in healthy donors. The table came from immunoSEQ multiplex PCR; TCRdb's copy has only in-frame clones and leaves some out. The top ten hold approximately 1% of the sample, which has 150,000 to 200,000 clones, around 76% seen once. Sequences were obtained from PBMCs. All receptors come from a woman aged 40 to 50 in good health and CMV-seronegative. Both conserved end residues are part of each CDR3. D genes are given only for firm matches. A row's size may be missing; if present it is once, few, many or a size class.

size,V,J,D,CDR3,DNA
NA,TRBV19,TRBJ1-4,TRBD1,CASSKGQGTEKLFF,TGTGCCAGTAGTAAGGGACAGGGAACCGAAAAACTGTTTTTT
once,TRBV7-2,TRBJ2-3,TRBD2,CASSQRESSTDTQYF,TGTGCCAGCAGCCAGCGGGAGAGTTCCACAGATACGCAGTATTTT
NA,TRBV28,TRBJ2-7,TRBD2,CASREAGASYEQYF,TGTGCCAGCAGGGAAGCGGGAGCCTCCTACGAGCAGTACTTC
NA,TRBV5-1,TRBJ2-1,NA,CASSFVGADNEQFF,TGCGCCAGCAGCTTTGTGGGAGCCGACAATGAGCAGTTCTTC
NA,TRBV19,TRBJ2-7,NA,CASSIDGSAYEQYF,TGTGCCAGTAGTATAGACGGTAGCGCCTACGAGCAGTACTTC
few,TRBV6-1,TRBJ2-1,TRBD2,CASSEGGLTSGSMWDEQFF,TGTGCCAGCAGTGAAGGAGGCTTAACTAGCGGGAGTATGTGGGATGAGCAGTTCTTC
NA,TRBV29-1,TRBJ2-5,NA,CSVEGRQETQYF,TGCAGCGTTGAGGGGCGCCAGGAGACCCAGTACTTC
few,TRBV27,TRBJ1-1,NA,CASSLGRRTEAFF,TGTGCCAGCAGTTTAGGGCGGAGGACTGAAGCTTTCTTT
NA,TRBV28,TRBJ2-7,NA,CASGEYEQYF,TGTGCCAGCGGTGAGTACGAGCAGTACTTC
NA,TRBV20-1,TRBJ2-1,TRBD2,CSARGGTEQFF,TGCAGTGCTCGGGGGGGAACTGAGCAGTTCTTC
once,TRBV28,TRBJ2-1,TRBD2,CASSPSLSGRPNEQFF,TGTGCCAGCAGCCCCTCCCTTAGCGGGAGACCCAATGAGCAGTTCTTC
once,TRBV14,TRBJ2-1,TRBD1,CASSLWTGDYNEQFF,TGTGCCAGCAGCCTTTGGACAGGGGATTACAATGAGCAGTTCTTC
NA,TRBV11-3,TRBJ1-1,NA,CASSLQEGAFF,TGTGCCAGCAGCTTACAGGAAGGAGCTTTCTTT
NA,TRBV28,TRBJ2-1,TRBD1,CASRHLAGGNNEQFF,TGTGCCAGCAGACACCTCGCAGGGGGCAACAATGAGCAGTTCTTC
NA,TRBV18,TRBJ2-7,NA,CASSPAPTVSYEQYF,TGTGCCAGCTCACCGGCCCCTACAGTTTCCTACGAGCAGTACTTC
NA,TRBV27,TRBJ2-7,TRBD1,CASSLGDRSYEQYF,TGTGCCAGCAGTTTAGGGGACAGGTCCTACGAGCAGTACTTC
NA,TRBV27,TRBJ1-2,NA,CASSRPLGYGYTF,TGTGCCAGCTCCCGGCCCCTAGGCTATGGCTACACCTTC
NA,TRBV7-3,TRBJ2-3,NA,CASSLKNSYTQYF,TGTGCCAGCAGCTTAAAAAATAGCTATACGCAGTATTTT
few,TRBV12-1,TRBJ1-1,NA,CASSFLRRQAKNTEAFF,TGTGCCAGCAGCTTCCTCCGTCGACAGGCCAAGAACACTGAAGCTTTCTTT
NA,TRBV18,TRBJ1-1,NA,CASSPPGGFGTEAFF,TGTGCCAGCTCACCCCCGGGGGGTTTTGGCACTGAAGCTTTCTTT
NA,TRBV19,TRBJ2-1,TRBD2,CASSRGLAGREFF,TGTGCCAGTAGTAGGGGACTAGCGGGGAGGGAGTTCTTC
NA,TRBV13,TRBJ2-6,TRBD1,CASSPRQGVTSGANVLTF,TGTGCCAGCAGCCCCAGACAGGGGGTAACTTCTGGGGCCAACGTCCTGACTTTC
NA,TRBV5-4,TRBJ2-7,TRBD2,CASSLSGALYEQYF,TGTGCCAGCAGCTTAAGCGGGGCCCTCTACGAGCAGTACTTC
NA,TRBV19,TRBJ2-1,TRBD2,CASSTLALAGGYNEQFF,TGTGCCAGTAGTACCCTAGCACTAGCGGGAGGTTACAATGAGCAGTTCTTC
few,TRBV7-9,TRBJ2-3,NA,CASTTEGQTDTQYF,TGTGCCAGCACCACGGAGGGCCAAACAGATACGCAGTATTTT
once,TRBV29-1,TRBJ2-3,NA,CSVRGTDGPDTQYF,TGCAGCGTTCGCGGGACAGACGGACCAGATACGCAGTATTTT
NA,TRBV5-4,TRBJ2-2,TRBD1,CASSPEGGQGGTGELFF,TGTGCCAGCAGCCCAGAGGGGGGACAGGGTGGGACCGGGGAGCTGTTTTTT
once,TRBV4-1,TRBJ2-3,NA,CASSQDLGDTDTQYF,TGCGCCAGCAGCCAAGATCTAGGCGACACAGATACGCAGTATTTT
NA,TRBV6-4,TRBJ1-2,NA,CASSPTGSYGYTF,TGTGCCAGCAGTCCAACAGGGTCCTATGGCTACACCTTC
NA,TRBV15,TRBJ2-1,NA,CATSTDPPGSQTYNEQFF,TGTGCCACCAGCACCGATCCCCCGGGGTCACAGACCTACAATGAGCAGTTCTTC
NA,TRBV7-8,TRBJ2-7,NA,CASSRGQSSYEQYF,TGTGCCAGCAGCCGCGGACAAAGCTCCTACGAGCAGTACTTC
NA,TRBV29-1,TRBJ2-3,TRBD2,CSVEGGLDDTDTQYF,TGCAGCGTTGAAGGGGGACTAGACGACACAGATACGCAGTATTTT
NA,TRBV23-1,TRBJ2-5,NA,CASAPWRARERETQYF,TGCGCCAGCGCCCCTTGGAGGGCACGGGAGAGGGAGACCCAGTACTTC
NA,TRBV29-1,TRBJ2-3,NA,CSVGGGTDTQYF,TGCAGCGTTGGGGGGGGCACAGATACGCAGTATTTT
NA,TRBV30,TRBJ1-5,NA,CAWDISNQPQHF,TGTGCCTGGGACATTAGCAATCAGCCCCAGCATTTT
NA,TRBV6-1,TRBJ2-1,TRBD2,CASSEWEGSYNEQFF,TGTGCCAGCAGTGAATGGGAGGGCTCCTACAATGAGCAGTTCTTC
few,TRBV28,TRBJ1-2,NA,CAGSRSSYGYTF,TGTGCCGGATCAAGGAGCAGCTATGGCTACACCTTC
NA,TRBV10-3,TRBJ1-1,TRBD1,CAISGTGDTEAFF,TGTGCCATCAGTGGGACAGGGGACACTGAAGCTTTCTTT
NA,TRBV9,TRBJ2-1,TRBD2,CASSRAGGAYNEQFF,TGTGCCAGCAGCAGAGCGGGAGGTGCCTACAATGAGCAGTTCTTC
NA,TRBV5-6,TRBJ2-5,TRBD2,CASSEGLATQETQYF,TGTGCCAGCAGCGAGGGACTAGCGACCCAAGAGACCCAGTACTTC
NA,TRBV7-9,TRBJ2-7,NA,CASSQDSHEQYF,TGTGCCAGCAGCCAGGACAGCCACGAGCAGTACTTC
few,TRBV5-6,TRBJ2-7,TRBD1,CASSFWGTVPYEQYF,TGTGCCAGCAGCTTTTGGGGGACAGTTCCCTACGAGCAGTACTTC
few,TRBV6-5,TRBJ2-2,NA,CASSYSRGGELFF,TGTGCCAGCAGTTACTCTCGGGGCGGGGAGCTGTTTTTT
once,TRBV28,TRBJ2-7,NA,CASNSFFPQAGGRYEQYF,TGTGCCAGCAACAGTTTCTTCCCACAAGCGGGCGGACGGTACGAGCAGTACTTC
NA,TRBV27,TRBJ2-7,NA,CASSASRTLLSYEQYF,TGTGCCAGCAGTGCCTCCCGGACACTGCTCTCCTACGAGCAGTACTTC